This T cell receptor (beta chain) was recorded in a study of T cell clones after liver transplantation. About the study: TCRbeta sequencing after a pre-transplant mixed lymphocyte reaction identified graft-donor-reactive clones, later tracked in post-transplant blood. HCV positivity affected three of eight recipients; the rest lacked autoimmune or viral indications.

General study points: In two subjects, few donor cells limited the measurable donor-reactive repertoire.

TCRdb's table, derived via immunoSEQ multiplex PCR, lists solely in-frame clones and lacks some. The sample lists about 19,000 clones; about 87% were seen once. As to this clone: Its specificity is not known.

V was pared by 5 bases and J by 1 base, with 11 bases between. CDR1 and CDR2 (germline): SGHAT, FQNNGV. CDR3 length: 14 residues. The gene calls are TRBV11-2 and TRBJ1-1, with D maybe TRBD1 (6 bases). This specimen was CD8+ T cells from blood, taken before liver transplant. The sequence derives from a human donor who received a liver transplant. This CDR3 reads CASSQVGANTEAFF. For the CDR3, the DNA is TGTGCCAGCAGCCAGGTGGGGGCGAACACTGAAGCTTTCTTT.